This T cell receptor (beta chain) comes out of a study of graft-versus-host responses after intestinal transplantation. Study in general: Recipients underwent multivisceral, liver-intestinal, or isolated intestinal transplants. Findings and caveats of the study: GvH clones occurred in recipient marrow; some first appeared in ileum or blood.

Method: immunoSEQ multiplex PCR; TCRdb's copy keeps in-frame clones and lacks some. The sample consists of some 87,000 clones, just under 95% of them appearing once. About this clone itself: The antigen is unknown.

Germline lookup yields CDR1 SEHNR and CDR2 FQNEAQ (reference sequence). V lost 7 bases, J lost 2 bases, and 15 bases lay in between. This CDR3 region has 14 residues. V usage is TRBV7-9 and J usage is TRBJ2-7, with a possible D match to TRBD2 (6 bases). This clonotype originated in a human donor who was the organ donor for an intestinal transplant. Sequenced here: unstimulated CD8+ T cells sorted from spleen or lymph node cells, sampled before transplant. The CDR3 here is CASTLAGTTYEQYF. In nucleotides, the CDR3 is TGTGCCAGCACACTAGCAGGGACGACCTACGAGCAGTACTTC.